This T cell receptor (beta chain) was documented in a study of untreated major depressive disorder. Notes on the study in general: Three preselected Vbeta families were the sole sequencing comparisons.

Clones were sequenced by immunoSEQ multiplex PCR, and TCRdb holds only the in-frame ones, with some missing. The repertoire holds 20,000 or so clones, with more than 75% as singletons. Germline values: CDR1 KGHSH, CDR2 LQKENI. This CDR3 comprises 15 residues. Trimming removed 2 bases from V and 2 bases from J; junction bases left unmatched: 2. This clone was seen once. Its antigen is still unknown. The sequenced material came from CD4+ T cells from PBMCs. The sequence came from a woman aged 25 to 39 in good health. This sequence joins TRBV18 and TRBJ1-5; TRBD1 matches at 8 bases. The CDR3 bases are TGTGCCAGCTCACCAGTGACAGGGGGCAATCAGCCCCAGCATTTT. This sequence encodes CASSPVTGGNQPQHF.